The 16 T cell receptor beta chains listed next were all sequenced from one sample in a study of T-cell reconstitution after alpha-beta-depleted transplantation in children. Unique molecular identifiers tagged the TCRbeta library. TCRdb independently ran MiXCR on the PCR reads; one entry per CDR3 protein. The sample comprises about 580,000 distinct CDR3 sequences, more than 20% of which are singletons, and around 14% rests with the top ten. This specimen was PBMCs, mostly from graft donor cells, taken 360 days after TCRalphabeta/CD19-depleted stem cell transplant. The receptors were gathered from a boy in the first two years of life who had a stem cell transplant for acute myeloid leukemia, so the T cells may come from the graft donor.

This clonotype was recorded once. This sequence joins TRBV12-3 or TRBV12-4 and TRBJ1-4; D may be TRBD1 (6 bases). CDR3 size: 14 residues. The ends were cut back, 10 bases at V and 4 bases at J, with 16 bases in the middle. This CDR3 is CATRGGQLNEKLFF. DNA for the CDR3: TGTGCCACGCGTGGAGGACAGCTTAATGAAAAACTGTTTTTT.

This clonotype was detected ten times or more. The genes are TRBV12-3 or TRBV12-4 and TRBJ1-2; 7 nucleotides line up with TRBD1. The J segment lost 7 bases and the V segment lost 4 bases, leaving 0 bases of the junction unmatched. CDR3 length: 11 residues. CDR3 in DNA: TGTGCCAGCAGTTACAGGGGTGGCTACACCTTC. This encodes CASSYRGGYTF.

This clonotype was found once. V gene TRBV3-1 combines with J gene TRBJ2-5; D remains unclear. Trimming left V 11 bases short and J 4 bases short, with 17 bases between. Germline-derived CDR1 and CDR2 are LGHDT and YNNKEL (reference sequence). This CDR3 region has 13 residues. The CDR3 protein is CASSQQVAETQYF. The CDR3 DNA is TGTGCCTCCAGCCAGCAGGTTGCAGAGACCCAGTACTTC.

In its sample, this clonotype was seen a few times. The chain has TRBV20-1 and TRBJ1-2; no reliable D call. The CDR3 has 14 residues. V was clipped by 0 bases and J by 3 bases, with 11 bases between them. Germline CDR1 DFQATT, CDR2 SNEGSKA (reference sequence). CDR3 in amino acids: CSARDSQKHYGYTF. CDR3 sequence (DNA): TGCAGTGCTAGAGATAGCCAGAAGCACTATGGCTACACCTTC.

This clonotype was detected many times. V is TRBV19 and J is TRBJ2-3; D might be TRBD1 (5 bases). This CDR3 has 17 residues. The V end was cut by 3 bases, the J end by 3 bases, with 19 bases between. Germline V gene sequence: CDR1 LNHDA, CDR2 SQIVND (reference sequence). The CDR3 protein is CASSIGIGAGATDTQYF. The CDR3 bases are TGTGCCAGTAGTATTGGCATTGGGGCAGGAGCTACAGATACGCAGTATTTT.

This clonotype appeared a few times. The gene calls are TRBV6-5 and TRBJ2-5; D possibly uses TRBD1 or TRBD2 (5 bases each). Deletions cut 1 base from V and 3 bases from J, with 12 bases between. CDR1 is MNHEY and CDR2 is SVGAGI in the germline V gene. This CDR3 region has 15 residues. The CDR3 DNA reads TGTGCCAGCAGTTACTTCGGGGACGAAGAAGAGACCCAGTACTTC. The encoded protein is CASSYFGDEEETQYF.

This chain links TRBV18 with TRBJ2-1; D not resolved. The CDR3 is 16 residues long. The germline V gene encodes CDR1 KGHSH and CDR2 LQKENI. Trimming cost V 2 bases and J 0 bases, with 11 bases left between them. The CDR3 here is CASSPEVGNSYNEQFF. The CDR3 DNA is TGTGCCAGCTCACCAGAAGTAGGGAACTCCTACAATGAGCAGTTCTTC.

This clonotype was detected only a few times. This chain uses TRBV4-3 with TRBJ1-4; D is unresolved. Germline CDR1 and CDR2: LGHNA and YSLEER. CDR3 length: 12 amino acids. Trimming removed 3 bases at V and 6 bases at J, with 5 bases between. As DNA, the CDR3 is TGCGCCAGCAGCCATACCGATGAAAAACTGTTTTTT. This encodes CASSHTDEKLFF.

The chain links TRBV10-3 to TRBJ2-5, with D perhaps being TRBD1 or TRBD2 (7 bases each). With 4 bases removed from V and 1 base from J, the gap between germline ends came to 13 bases. CDR3 length: 15 residues. Germline assignment: CDR1 ENHRY and CDR2 SYGVKD. The CDR3 sequence is CAISGSGTAQETQYF. CDR3 in DNA: TGTGCCATCAGTGGGAGCGGGACAGCCCAAGAGACCCAGTACTTC.

The rearrangement joins TRBV2 to TRBJ2-3; 8 bases are shared with TRBD2. Unmatched junction bases numbered 6, after V lost 6 bases and J lost 4 bases. Germline V gene sequence: CDR1 SNHLY, CDR2 FYNNEI. This CDR3 region has 14 residues. The chain's CDR3 is CASSRSGGPDTQYF. CDR3 DNA sequence: TGTGCCAGCAGCCGATCGGGGGGGCCAGATACGCAGTATTTT.

The chain has TRBV12-3 or TRBV12-4 and TRBJ1-2; D is ambiguous. V was cut by 2 bases and J by 0 bases, with 7 bases left in between. CDR3 length: 14 residues. The DNA of the CDR3 is TGTGCCAGCAGTTTAACCAGCCCTAACTATGGCTACACCTTC. This translates into CASSLTSPNYGYTF.

The chain recombines TRBV4-1 with TRBJ2-5, with TRBD2 matching over 13 bases. The length of the CDR3 is 17 residues. V trimming: 1 base; J trimming: 0 bases; junction bases outside the gene matches: 2. Germline V CDR1 and CDR2: MGHRA, YSYEKL. CDR3 residues: CASSQGTSGGNQETQYF. The CDR3 bases are TGCGCCAGCAGCCAAGGGACTAGCGGGGGTAACCAAGAGACCCAGTACTTC.

This clonotype was counted many times. The CDR3 region has the DNA TGTGCTAGTGGTTTGACGCGGGAGGGGAACACCGGGGAGCTGTTTTTT. Residues: CASGLTREGNTGELFF. This chain connects TRBV12-5 to TRBJ2-2; 9 bases are shared with TRBD2. Germline V gene lookup returns CDR1 LGHNT and CDR2 FRNRAP. Germline trimming cut 2 bases from V and 1 base from J; bases unmatched to any gene: 2. There are 16 residues in the CDR3.

The chain links TRBV2 to TRBJ2-2; a possible D gene is TRBD2 (6 bases). The CDR3 loop spans 14 amino acids. V lost 7 bases and J lost 6, with 15 bases in between. Germline lookup yields CDR1 SNHLY and CDR2 FYNNEI. The CDR3 region has the DNA TGTGCCAGCATGCCGGGAGCTGCTGCCGGGGAGCTGTTTTTT. Translation gives CASMPGAAAGELFF. Based on the CDR3 plus reference TRBV2 and TRBJ2-2, the full variable domain is EPEVTQTPSHQVTQMGQEVILRCVPISNHLYFYWYRQILGQKVEFLVSFYNNEISEKSEIFDDQFSVERPDGSNFTLKIRSTKLEDSAMYFCASMPGAAAGELFFGEGSRLTVL.

This CDR3 reads CASSSHRGPSGNTIYF. The CDR3 bases are TGTGCCAGCAGTTCGCACAGGGGGCCTAGTGGAAACACCATATATTTT. The chain is built from TRBV6-5 and TRBJ1-3; 9 bases agree with TRBD1. CDR3 size: 16 residues. The ends lost 4 bases at V and 3 bases at J; junction bases unmatched: 7. CDR1 is MNHEY, CDR2 SVGAGI, per germline.

This clonotype showed up just a few times. CDR3 loop: CSARDRGGLTYEQFF. CDR3 coding DNA: TGCAGTGCTAGAGATAGGGGGGGACTAACCTATGAGCAGTTCTTC. The V call is TRBV20-1, the J call TRBJ2-1, with a possible D match to TRBD2 (7 bases). The germline gives CDR1 DFQATT, CDR2 SNEGSKA (reference sequence). V was trimmed by 0 bases and J by 8 bases, leaving 17 bases between them. The CDR3 totals 15 residues.